Following are 16 T cell receptor beta chains from one sample sequenced in a study of molecular identifiers for immune sequencing clone quantification. A single record per CDR3 protein comes from TCRdb applying MiXCR to the PCR reads. Here the sample spans around 70,000 distinct CDR3 sequences, approximately 18% being singletons. The specimen was naive CD8+ T cells from blood, with Jurkat cell RNA spiked in. Documented subset: FACS-sorted CD8+CD4-CCR7+CD45RA+ naive T cells. These receptors all come from a human donor in good health. Some libraries in this study had Jurkat cell RNA spiked in.

This clonotype was seen repeatedly, ten times or more. The chain uses TRBV28 and TRBJ2-3; 11 bases agree with TRBD1. Unmatched junction bases numbered 12, after V lost 10 bases and J lost 6 bases. This CDR3 has 15 amino acids. Germline V gene data show CDR1 as MDHEN and CDR2 as SYDVKM. The CDR3 DNA sequence: TGTGCCACCTGGGACAGGGGGAGTACGGTGGATACGCAGTATTTT. It codes for CATWDRGSTVDTQYF.

This chain connects TRBV7-9 to TRBJ2-6; TRBD2 is a possible D gene (5 bases). From germline, CDR1 is SEHNR and CDR2 FQNEAQ (reference sequence). This CDR3 contains 18 residues. Trimming removed 7 bases from V and 1 base from J, with 20 bases in between. The CDR3 spells CASTSPGVISSGANVLTF. The DNA for the CDR3 is TGTGCCAGCACTTCCCCCGGGGTGATCTCTTCTGGGGCCAACGTCCTGACTTTC. The full variable domain, with the rest looked up from reference TRBV7-9 and TRBJ2-6, is DTGVSQNPRHKITKRGQNVTFRCDPISEHNRLYWYRQTLGQGPEFLTYFQNEAQLEKSRLLSDRFSAERPKGSFSTLEIQRTEQGDSAMYLCASTSPGVISSGANVLTFGAGSRLTVL.

This clonotype was seen ten or more times. V is TRBV7-8 and J is TRBJ1-5; D call uncertain. The CDR3 covers 14 residues. Germline V gene lookup returns CDR1 SGHVS and CDR2 FQNEAQ. Between the trimmed V and J ends, which lost 4 bases and 3 bases, there was a span of 10 bases. CDR3 coding DNA: TGTGCCAGCAGCTCCTTCTGGGACAATCAGCCCCAGCATTTT. This sequence encodes CASSSFWDNQPQHF.

The chain joins TRBV12-3 or TRBV12-4 to TRBJ2-7; D gene unclear. V was cut by 3 bases and J by 7 bases, with 7 bases left in between. The CDR3 extends over 11 amino acids. In DNA, the CDR3 is TGTGCCAGCAGTTTCTTGGGGGAGCAGTACTTC. It encodes CASSFLGEQYF.

The chain links TRBV27 to TRBJ2-7; no reliable D call. Looked up from germline, CDR1 is MNHEY and CDR2 is SMNVEV (reference sequence). Trimming took 1 base from V and 3 from J, leaving 16 bases between them. The CDR3 extends over 16 amino acids. The CDR3 DNA reads as TGTGCCAGCAGTTTATTTATGGTCGCGGCAGGCTACGAGCAGTACTTC. It codes for CASSLFMVAAGYEQYF.

Ten or more counts support this clonotype. V gene TRBV12-3 or TRBV12-4 combines with J gene TRBJ2-5, with 8 bases identical to TRBD2. This CDR3 is 15 amino acids long. Trimming took 4 bases from V and 9 from J; bases not matched to a gene: 13. CDR3: CASSSREREYASQYF. The CDR3 region has the DNA TGTGCCAGCAGTTCCCGAGAGCGGGAGTATGCGTCCCAGTACTTC.

This clonotype was recorded at least ten times. V is TRBV5-5 and J is TRBJ2-3; 9 bases agree with TRBD1. Germline lookup yields CDR1 SGHKS and CDR2 YYEKEE (reference sequence). Trimming removed 4 bases from V and 4 bases from J; junction bases left unmatched: 16. The CDR3 runs 18 residues. CDR3 residues: CASSTIPVDRGFADTQYF. The CDR3 DNA is TGTGCCAGCAGCACAATCCCCGTGGACAGGGGTTTCGCAGATACGCAGTATTTT.

This clonotype was observed at least ten times. The CDR3 bases are TGTGCCAGCAGTTTTGCCACCTACGAGCAGTACTTC. It specifies CASSFATYEQYF. The gene calls are TRBV28 and TRBJ2-7; no firm D call. The CDR3 loop spans 12 amino acids. Germline CDR1 is MDHEN and CDR2 is SYDVKM. V lost 3 bases to trimming and J lost 2 bases, with 5 bases between them.

The chain carries TRBV29-1 and TRBJ1-2; no firm D call. Germline CDR1 is SQVTM and CDR2 is ANQGSEA. V lost 4 bases and J lost 4, with 16 bases in between. This CDR3 is built from 14 residues. The CDR3 loop reads CSVGDFGVAYGYTF. The DNA for the CDR3 is TGCAGCGTTGGGGATTTCGGGGTGGCCTATGGCTACACCTTC. Filled out from reference TRBV29-1 and TRBJ1-2, the complete variable domain reads SAVISQKPSRDICQRGTSLTIQCQVDSQVTMMFWYRQQPGQSLTLIATANQGSEATYESGFVIDKFPISRPNLTFSTLTVSNMSPEDSSIYLCSVGDFGVAYGYTFGSGTRLTVV.

Many counts were recorded for this clonotype. The V call is TRBV6-4, the J call TRBJ2-1, with 8 nucleotides matching TRBD2. The V segment lost 7 bases and the J segment 4 bases; nucleotides outside the gene matches: 18. This CDR3 contains 18 residues. Germline V lookup: CDR1 MRHNA, CDR2 SNTAGT. CDR3 sequence: CASTFEGVAGRRYNEQFF. CDR3 bases: TGTGCCAGCACCTTTGAGGGGGTAGCGGGACGACGATACAATGAGCAGTTCTTC.

This clonotype came up many times. V and J are TRBV4-3 and TRBJ2-7, with 8 bases matching TRBD1. Germline values: CDR1 LGHNA, CDR2 YSLEER. CDR3 size: 17 residues. Germline trimming cut 0 bases from V and 2 bases from J; bases unmatched to any gene: 9. The CDR3, as DNA: TGCGCCAGCAGCCAAGAACGGACAGGGCTGAGGGCCTACGAGCAGTACTTC. Translating it yields CASSQERTGLRAYEQYF.

This clonotype was seen repeatedly, ten times or more. The chain employs TRBV20-1 and TRBJ2-1; 11 nucleotides match TRBD2. The CDR3 length is 17 residues. Trimming took 0 bases from V and 5 from J; bases not matched to a gene: 9. Looked up from germline, CDR1 is DFQATT and CDR2 is SNEGSKA (reference sequence). The CDR3 DNA reads TGCAGTGCTAGAGATCCCGTAACTAGCGGGAGTGACAATGAGCAGTTCTTC. This codes for CSARDPVTSGSDNEQFF.

This clonotype was seen at least ten times. J is TRBJ2-3 and V is TRBV12-3 or TRBV12-4, with D unclear. Between the trimmed V and J ends, which lost 6 bases and 4 bases, there was a span of 11 bases. The CDR3 extends over 13 amino acids. The CDR3 nucleotides are TGTGCCAGCAGCCTCGGATCGCCAGATACGCAGTATTTT. It yields the protein CASSLGSPDTQYF.

This clonotype was picked up a small number of times. The chain links TRBV14 to TRBJ2-7, with D possibly matching TRBD2 (5 bases). V lost 0 bases to trimming and J lost 7 bases, with 10 bases between them. This CDR3 has 13 amino acids. Germline V lookup: CDR1 SGHDN, CDR2 FVKESK. The CDR3 region has the DNA TGTGCCAGCAGCCAAGACTTACTAGTTGAGCAGTACTTC. Its protein product is CASSQDLLVEQYF.

This clonotype was counted between two and nine times. The chain couples TRBV5-6 to TRBJ2-1; 9 nucleotides agree with TRBD1. The germline CDR1 and CDR2 sequences are SGHDT and YYEEEE. Trimming at V came to 0 bases and at J to 9 bases, leaving 10 bases not matched to a gene. The length of the CDR3 is 16 residues. The CDR3 loop reads CASSLAGQGLFIEQFF. CDR3 DNA sequence: TGTGCCAGCAGCTTGGCGGGACAGGGATTATTCATTGAGCAGTTCTTC.

This clonotype was counted at least ten times. The rearrangement uses TRBV9 and TRBJ2-3; 8 bases agree with TRBD2. The J segment lost 4 bases and the V segment lost 3 bases, leaving 19 bases of the junction unmatched. The CDR3 runs 19 residues. Per germline, CDR1 SGDLS and CDR2 YYNGEE. Here the CDR3 reads CASSGPPGGLNILPDTQYF. In DNA, the CDR3 is TGTGCCAGCAGCGGGCCCCCGGGGGGGCTAAACATTCTGCCAGATACGCAGTATTTT.